The 14 T cell receptor beta chains given below trace back to one sample, sequenced in a study of control samples from healthy donors and cancer patients. Sequenced by immunoSEQ multiplex PCR; TCRdb stores in-frame clones only, minus some. Among approximately 84,000 clones listed, more than 75% were seen once. The sample comprised blood. These receptors came from a woman aged 60-75 years in good health.

This clone was found once. The rearrangement links TRBV7-2 to TRBJ2-3, with 8 bases aligning to TRBD2. Germline lookup yields CDR1 SGHTA and CDR2 FQGNSA. The trim removed 5 bases at V and 4 bases at J, leaving 8 bases unmatched. CDR3 length: 15 amino acids. This CDR3 reads CASSRTSRVADTQYF. CDR3 in DNA: TGTGCCAGCAGCAGGACTAGCAGGGTCGCAGATACGCAGTATTTT.

The chain has TRBV7-9 and TRBJ1-5, with a tentative D call TRBD1 (6 bases). Trimming took 5 bases from V and 3 from J, leaving 8 bases between them. The CDR3 covers 13 residues. Germline-derived CDR1 and CDR2 are SEHNR and FQNEAQ (reference sequence). The chain's CDR3 is CASSPGHNQPQHF. In DNA, the CDR3 is TGTGCCAGCAGCCCGGGACACAATCAGCCCCAGCATTTT.

CDR3 bases: TGTGCCAGCAGTCCCTTAGACAGGAACCAAGAGACCCAGTACTTC. Translating gives CASSPLDRNQETQYF. The rearrangement joins TRBV6-2 or TRBV6-3 to TRBJ2-5, with D perhaps matching TRBD1 (6 bases). Trimming took 5 bases from V and 0 from J, leaving 13 bases between them. The CDR3 is 15 residues long. Germline V gene sequence: CDR1 MNHEY, CDR2 SVGEGT.

The gene calls are TRBV27 and TRBJ2-3, with a tentative D call TRBD2 (5 bases). The CDR3 is 13 residues long. The V end was cut by 6 bases, the J end by 4 bases, with 11 bases between. Per germline, CDR1 MNHEY and CDR2 SMNVEV (reference sequence). CDR3 loop: CASSQTRADTQYF. The CDR3 coding sequence is TGTGCCAGCAGCCAAACGCGGGCAGATACGCAGTATTTT.

The chain carries TRBV5-1 and TRBJ2-7; no clear D. CDR3 length: 12 residues. The V and J ends lost 0 bases and 2 bases respectively, with 3 bases between them. The germline V gene has CDR1 SGHRS and CDR2 YFSETQ. The CDR3 DNA reads TGCGCCAGCAGCTTGGCGCCCTACGAGCAGTACTTC. This codes for CASSLAPYEQYF.

This clone came up once. DNA for the CDR3: TGTGCCAGCAGTTACGACTCGACAGGACTCTATGGCTACACCTTC. Translating gives CASSYDSTGLYGYTF. This chain joins TRBV6-5 and TRBJ1-2, with D possibly matching TRBD1 (6 bases). This CDR3 region has 15 residues. Trimming took off 2 bases at V and 4 bases at J, with 14 bases between the two ends. Per the germline V gene, CDR1 is MNHEY and CDR2 is SVGAGI.

The gene calls are TRBV5-5 and TRBJ2-4; D gene uncertain. This CDR3 comprises 14 residues. The V end lost 1 base, the J end lost 8 bases, and 13 bases lay between the germline ends. In germline, CDR1 is SGHKS, CDR2 YYEKEE (reference sequence). CDR3 loop: CASSLPPLADIQYF. CDR3 nucleotide sequence: TGTGCCAGCAGCTTGCCCCCCCTCGCGGACATTCAGTACTTC. Variable domain in full (rest from reference TRBV5-5 and TRBJ2-4): DAGVTQSPTHLIKTRGQQVTLRCSPISGHKSVSWYQQVLGQGPQFIFQYYEKEERGRGNFPDRFSARQFPNYSSELNVNALLLGDSALYLCASSLPPLADIQYFGAGTRLSVL.

The chain couples TRBV19 to TRBJ2-7; D may be TRBD2 (5 bases). Trimming stripped 1 base from V and 4 bases from J, with 14 bases between. Germline V lookup: CDR1 LNHDA, CDR2 SQIVND (reference sequence). The CDR3 length is 15 residues. CDR3 sequence (DNA): TGTGCCAGTAGTATAGCTGATAGCGCAAATTACGAGCAGTACTTC. The encoded protein is CASSIADSANYEQYF.

DNA of the CDR3: TGTGCCAGTAGTATAGGGCTGGGGAACACTGAAGCTTTCTTT. This gives the protein CASSIGLGNTEAFF. The rearrangement uses TRBV19 and TRBJ1-1; the D is unclear. The CDR3 has 14 amino acids. The germline gives CDR1 LNHDA, CDR2 SQIVND (reference sequence). V lost 1 base, J lost 1 base, and 7 bases lay in between.

The rearrangement joins TRBV5-6 to TRBJ1-2; D unclear. Trimming took 2 bases from V and 7 from J, leaving 12 bases between them. Germline assignment: CDR1 SGHDT and CDR2 YYEEEE. This CDR3 contains 13 residues. The CDR3 loop is CASSFGQAGGYTF. Written as DNA, the CDR3 is TGTGCCAGCAGCTTTGGCCAGGCTGGTGGCTACACCTTC.

This clone was observed a handful of times. The J gene is TRBJ2-7, the V gene TRBV10-1; 8 bases map to TRBD2. The CDR3 covers 15 residues. CDR1 WNHNN and CDR2 SYGVQD come from the germline V gene (reference sequence). Losses at the gene ends were 2 bases for V and 2 bases for J; bases not matched to a gene: 5. The CDR3 DNA is TGCGCCAGCAGTGAGGAGGTAGCGGGAACCTACGAGCAGTACTTC. This codes for CASSEEVAGTYEQYF.

The rearrangement joins TRBV29-1 to TRBJ2-7, with 9 bases matching TRBD2. There are 16 residues in the CDR3. Germline CDR1 reads SQVTM; CDR2 reads ANQGSEA. After removal of 5 bases from V and 4 bases from J, the junction contained 15 bases not matched to a gene. The CDR3 protein is CSVPLDGVSGGYEQYF. The CDR3 coding sequence is TGCAGCGTTCCCCTCGACGGGGTTAGCGGGGGTTACGAGCAGTACTTC.

The J gene is TRBJ2-1, the V gene TRBV5-1; 8 bases align to TRBD2. The germline gives CDR1 SGHRS, CDR2 YFSETQ. The length of the CDR3 is 18 residues. The V segment lost 0 bases and the J segment 0 bases; nucleotides outside the gene matches: 8. Here the CDR3 reads CASSLGLITSGSYNEQFF. The CDR3, as DNA: TGCGCCAGCAGCTTGGGCCTCATTACTAGCGGCTCCTACAATGAGCAGTTCTTC.

J is TRBJ2-1 and V is TRBV10-3, with TRBD2 matching over 11 bases. Losses at the gene ends were 3 bases for V and 5 bases for J; bases not matched to a gene: 6. The CDR3 has 16 amino acids. Germline CDR1 reads ENHRY; CDR2 reads SYGVKD. CDR3 sequence: CAISEGVAGGDNEQFF. For the CDR3, the DNA is TGTGCCATCAGTGAAGGGGTAGCGGGAGGGGACAATGAGCAGTTCTTC.